Presented here are 32 T cell receptor beta chains from one specimen sequenced in a study of cytomegalovirus exposure and HLA in healthy donors. The PCR contained 60 Vbeta and 13 Jbeta primers. The protocol was immunoSEQ multiplex PCR, while the TCRdb copy is restricted to in-frame clones and leaves out a portion. The sample has fewer than 150,000 clones. The material sequenced was PBMCs. The receptor set was obtained from a man aged 35-49 years in good health and CMV-seronegative.

The J gene is TRBJ1-1, the V gene TRBV7-6; D unresolved. Per germline, CDR1 SGHVS and CDR2 FNYEAQ. The CDR3 is 13 amino acids. Trimming cost V 4 bases and J 0 bases, with 6 bases left between them. In nucleotides, the CDR3 is TGTGCCAGCAGCTCCGACATGAACACTGAAGCTTTCTTT. Its protein is CASSSDMNTEAFF.

This chain's CDR3 is CASSLGAPGRTNEKLFF. The DNA of the CDR3 is TGTGCCAGCAGCTTAGGAGCCCCAGGGCGAACTAATGAAAAACTGTTTTTT. The rearrangement links TRBV7-9 to TRBJ1-4; perhaps TRBD1 as D (5 bases). V lost 1 base, J lost 1 base, and 13 bases lay in between. CDR1 SEHNR and CDR2 FQNEAQ come from the germline V gene (reference sequence). The CDR3 sequence is 17 residues long. Supplemented by reference TRBV7-9 and TRBJ1-4, the full variable domain reads DTGVSQNPRHKITKRGQNVTFRCDPISEHNRLYWYRQTLGQGPEFLTYFQNEAQLEKSRLLSDRFSAERPKGSFSTLEIQRTEQGDSAMYLCASSLGAPGRTNEKLFFGSGTQLSVL.

This chain connects TRBV10-3 to TRBJ2-2, with 7 bases identical to TRBD1. The CDR3 has 13 amino acids. Germline CDR1 ENHRY, CDR2 SYGVKD. V was pared by 7 bases and J by 7 bases, with 6 bases of the junction left unmatched. This chain's CDR3 is CAITGQPGGELFF. The CDR3 DNA sequence: TGTGCCATCACGGGACAGCCGGGCGGGGAGCTGTTTTTT.

This rearrangement joins TRBV18 to TRBJ2-5; no definite D call. The germline V gene encodes CDR1 KGHSH and CDR2 LQKENI. There are 13 residues in the CDR3. Trimming stripped 6 bases from V and 5 bases from J, with 13 bases between. The CDR3 here is CASSSGLMETQYF. The CDR3 nucleotides read TGTGCCAGCTCGTCCGGTCTTATGGAGACCCAGTACTTC.

V usage is TRBV11-2 and J usage is TRBJ1-1; D uncertain. Per germline, CDR1 SGHAT and CDR2 FQNNGV. Trimming took off 1 base at V and 0 bases at J, with 6 bases between the two ends. The CDR3 has 14 amino acids. This CDR3 reads CASSLGLVNTEAFF. The CDR3 DNA is TGTGCCAGCAGCTTAGGACTCGTGAACACTGAAGCTTTCTTT.

This chain links TRBV4-1 with TRBJ2-7, with D unclear. The CDR3 has 15 amino acids. CDR1 and CDR2 from the germline V gene are MGHRA and YSYEKL. V shed 0 bases and J shed 0 bases, with 9 bases lying between them. The CDR3 protein is CASSQEPRNSYEQYF. The CDR3 DNA reads as TGCGCCAGCAGCCAAGAACCCAGGAACTCCTACGAGCAGTACTTC.

The V and J genes are TRBV19 and TRBJ1-1, with D unresolved. Germline V gene data show CDR1 as LNHDA and CDR2 as SQIVND (reference sequence). This CDR3 spans 13 amino acids. V was trimmed by 2 bases and J by 1 base, leaving 5 bases between them. CDR3 protein: CASSIYRNTEAFF. Written as DNA, the CDR3 is TGTGCCAGTAGTATATATCGGAACACTGAAGCTTTCTTT.

The chain links TRBV9 to TRBJ1-1, with D maybe TRBD1 (5 bases). Germline V gene data show CDR1 as SGDLS and CDR2 as YYNGEE. The length of the CDR3 is 15 residues. V shed 4 bases and J shed 1 base, with 14 bases lying between them. CDR3 nucleotide sequence: TGTGCCAGCAGCCCCCTCGGGGGTGGGAACACTGAAGCTTTCTTT. Translation gives CASSPLGGGNTEAFF.

This rearrangement joins TRBV9 to TRBJ1-2; tentatively, D is TRBD1 (5 bases). In germline, CDR1 is SGDLS, CDR2 YYNGEE. The V and J ends lost 0 bases and 5 bases respectively, with 14 bases between them. The CDR3 extends over 15 amino acids. The CDR3 DNA follows: TGTGCCAGCAGCGTAGATGACAGCACTTCTTATGGCTACACCTTC. It encodes CASSVDDSTSYGYTF.

The CDR3 DNA reads TGTGCCAGTACTCGGGGGGGGGAAGGGGTTTCGACCCAGTACTTC. This encodes CASTRGGEGVSTQYF. The chain combines TRBV2 with TRBJ2-5; TRBD2 aligns across 8 bases. The CDR3 consists of 15 residues. In germline, CDR1 is SNHLY, CDR2 FYNNEI. Trimming took 9 bases from V and 7 from J; bases not matched to a gene: 16.

CDR3 sequence (DNA): TGTGCCACGCAGGACGGACAAGGGCCTAACTATGGCTACACCTTC. Translation: CATQDGQGPNYGYTF. The rearrangement links TRBV25-1 to TRBJ1-2; D is possibly TRBD1 (5 bases). Trimming left V 10 bases short and J 0 bases short, with 18 bases between. The CDR3 is made up of 15 amino acids. The germline gives CDR1 MGHDK, CDR2 SYGVNS.

J is TRBJ1-6 and V is TRBV6-5; maybe TRBD1 (5 bases). V was trimmed by 6 bases and J by 7 bases, leaving 13 bases between them. The germline V gene encodes CDR1 MNHEY and CDR2 SVGAGI. The CDR3 has 14 residues. In DNA form, the CDR3 reads TGTGCCAGCAGGGCGGGGGGATCGAATTCACCCCTCCACTTT. Its translation: CASRAGGSNSPLHF.

The chain employs TRBV5-4 and TRBJ2-1, with TRBD2 identical over 8 bases. The CDR3 is 16 amino acids. The trim removed 4 bases at V and 5 bases at J, leaving 11 bases unmatched. Looked up from germline, CDR1 is SGHNT and CDR2 is YYREEE (reference sequence). The CDR3 region is CASSPGGLARDNEQFF. The CDR3 nucleotides are TGTGCCAGCAGCCCGGGGGGGCTAGCACGAGACAATGAGCAGTTCTTC.

The J gene is TRBJ2-3, the V gene TRBV5-6; TRBD2 matches at 9 bases. From germline, CDR1 is SGHDT and CDR2 YYEEEE. Losses at the gene ends were 4 bases for V and 3 bases for J; bases not matched to a gene: 6. The CDR3 is 15 amino acids. The CDR3 DNA reads as TGTGCCAGCAGCCAATTAGCGGGGGCTACAGATACGCAGTATTTT. Amino acids: CASSQLAGATDTQYF.

This rearrangement joins TRBV19 to TRBJ1-1, with 9 bases lining up with TRBD1. The V gene's germline CDR1 is LNHDA and CDR2 SQIVND (reference sequence). The trim removed 2 bases at V and 1 base at J, leaving 5 bases unmatched. The CDR3 extends over 16 amino acids. For the CDR3, the DNA is TGTGCCAGTAGTATATGGGGACAGGGAAGGAACACTGAAGCTTTCTTT. Translated, it gives CASSIWGQGRNTEAFF.

The chain employs TRBV7-8 and TRBJ1-5; D gene unclear. The germline gives CDR1 SGHVS, CDR2 FQNEAQ. Trimming pared 5 bases from V and 9 bases from J, leaving 23 bases between. This CDR3 has 16 residues. CDR3 in DNA: TGTGCCAGCAGCCCCCCTCCGTGGGAGGGCAGCAGGCCCCAGCATTTT. This gives the protein CASSPPPWEGSRPQHF.

The chain joins TRBV10-3 to TRBJ2-3; D is undetermined. CDR3 length: 15 residues. V was shortened by 0 bases and J by 4 bases, with 11 bases between the two germline ends. Germline V CDR1 and CDR2: ENHRY, SYGVKD. CDR3 bases: TGTGCCATCAGTGAGTCGTCCGGAAGCGCAGATACGCAGTATTTT. Amino acids: CAISESSGSADTQYF.

The CDR3 loop is CSVGRRDEQYF. The CDR3 DNA reads TGCAGCGTTGGAAGAAGAGACGAGCAGTACTTC. J is TRBJ2-7 and V is TRBV29-1; D is uncertain. This CDR3 has 11 amino acids. The germline V gene encodes CDR1 SQVTM and CDR2 ANQGSEA. The V end was cut by 4 bases, the J end by 5 bases, with 9 bases between.

The chain is built from TRBV11-3 and TRBJ2-7; the match to TRBD1 covers 12 bases. Germline CDR1 reads SGHNT; CDR2 reads YENEEA. The J segment lost 2 bases and the V segment lost 5 bases, leaving 10 bases of the junction unmatched. The CDR3 loop spans 17 amino acids. The CDR3 sequence is CASSPCPGQGAPYEQYF. The CDR3 DNA sequence: TGTGCCAGCAGCCCCTGTCCGGGACAGGGGGCCCCCTACGAGCAGTACTTC. The complete variable domain, with remaining parts taken from reference TRBV11-3 and TRBJ2-7, reads EAGVVQSPRYKIIEKKQPVAFWCNPISGHNTLYWYLQNLGQGPELLIRYENEEAVDDSQLPKDRFSAERLKGVDSTLKIQPAELGDSAVYLCASSPCPGQGAPYEQYFGPGTRLTVT.

The CDR3 DNA is TGTGCCAGCAGGGGGACAGGGGTACACAATGAGCAGTTCTTC. Its translation: CASRGTGVHNEQFF. This chain connects TRBV6-5 to TRBJ2-1; TRBD1 matches 10 bases. The junction had 4 bases not matched to a gene; V was cut back by 6 bases and J by 5 bases. This CDR3 contains 14 residues. Germline V CDR1 and CDR2: MNHEY, SVGAGI.

The rearrangement joins TRBV23-1 to TRBJ2-2, with a tentative D call TRBD2 (6 bases). TRBV23-1 is flagged as an ORF with uncertain function. This CDR3 is built from 18 residues. Trimming took 2 bases from V and 0 from J, leaving 16 bases between them. The CDR3, as DNA: TGCGCCAGCAGTCAACGGGGGAACGTCAATCCGAACACCGGGGAGCTGTTTTTT. It specifies CASSQRGNVNPNTGELFF.

This chain links TRBV7-2 with TRBJ2-4; possible D gene TRBD2, 6 bases. The V gene's germline CDR1 is SGHTA and CDR2 FQGNSA. With 4 bases removed from V and 1 base from J, the gap between germline ends came to 20 bases. The CDR3 runs 18 residues. The CDR3 bases are TGTGCCAGCAGCTCCCGGCCCTCGGGGGTCCTTGCCAAAAACATTCAGTACTTC. It specifies CASSSRPSGVLAKNIQYF.

The J gene is TRBJ1-3, the V gene TRBV9; D unclear. CDR1 SGDLS and CDR2 YYNGEE come from the germline V gene. The CDR3 is 14 amino acids. The V end was cut by 4 bases, the J end by 0 bases, with 8 bases between. CDR3 DNA sequence: TGTGCCAGCAGCCGAGGGTCCTCTGGAAACACCATATATTTT. Protein sequence: CASSRGSSGNTIYF.

The chain carries TRBV5-1 and TRBJ2-7, with TRBD1 identical over 8 bases. Germline trimming cut 0 bases from V and 5 bases from J; bases unmatched to any gene: 7. The CDR3 is made up of 15 amino acids. CDR1 SGHRS and CDR2 YFSETQ come from the germline V gene. The CDR3 here is CASSLAAGGNDEQYF. The CDR3 DNA reads as TGCGCCAGCAGCTTGGCGGCAGGGGGCAACGACGAGCAGTACTTC.

This sequence joins TRBV18 and TRBJ1-5; possible D gene TRBD1, 5 bases. In germline, CDR1 is KGHSH, CDR2 LQKENI. CDR3 length: 13 amino acids. Trimming removed 6 bases at V and 1 base at J, with 7 bases between. The chain's CDR3 is CASSRDSNQPQHF. CDR3 nucleotides: TGTGCCAGCTCGCGGGACAGCAATCAGCCCCAGCATTTT.

The chain couples TRBV19 to TRBJ2-7; 7 bases align to TRBD1. This CDR3 region has 13 residues. Germline V CDR1 and CDR2: LNHDA, SQIVND (reference sequence). J gave up 6 bases and V 7 bases, and 9 bases lay outside the gene matches. Written as DNA, the CDR3 is TGTGCCAGTACACCAGGGACAGAAGCCGAGCAGTACTTC. This gives the protein CASTPGTEAEQYF.

The chain employs TRBV15 and TRBJ2-2, with TRBD2 as a possible D gene (7 bases). The germline CDR1 and CDR2 sequences are LNHNV and YYDKDF (reference sequence). V lost 0 bases to trimming and J lost 3 bases, with 11 bases between them. The CDR3 contains 16 residues. For the CDR3, the DNA is TGTGCCACCAGCAGAGATGGGGGGGGCCACACCGGGGAGCTGTTTTTT. It translates to CATSRDGGGHTGELFF.

Here the CDR3 reads CASSLSRGSPLHF. The CDR3 DNA reads as TGTGCCAGCAGTCTCTCACGGGGTTCACCCCTCCACTTT. The gene calls are TRBV2 and TRBJ1-6; D not resolved. Trimming removed 5 bases at V and 9 bases at J, with 11 bases between. The CDR3 length is 13 residues. Germline values: CDR1 SNHLY, CDR2 FYNNEI. The full variable domain, in which reference TRBV2 and TRBJ1-6 provide the parts outside the CDR3, is EPEVTQTPSHQVTQMGQEVILRCVPISNHLYFYWYRQILGQKVEFLVSFYNNEISEKSEIFDDQFSVERPDGSNFTLKIRSTKLEDSAMYFCASSLSRGSPLHFGNGTRLTVT.

In DNA form, the CDR3 reads TGTGCCAGCAAGGACAGCGTCTCCTACAATGAGCAGTTCTTC. Protein: CASKDSVSYNEQFF. The rearrangement links TRBV27 to TRBJ2-1, with a possible D match to TRBD1 (6 bases). Between the trimmed V and J ends, which lost 7 bases and 0 bases, there was a span of 10 bases. Per germline, CDR1 MNHEY and CDR2 SMNVEV (reference sequence). The CDR3 covers 14 residues.

V and J are TRBV19 and TRBJ1-1, with TRBD1 matching 7 bases. V dropped 4 bases and J dropped 2; count of bases not matched to a gene: 13. Germline V CDR1 and CDR2: LNHDA, SQIVND (reference sequence). The CDR3 is 17 residues long. DNA for the CDR3: TGTGCCAGTAGTACGACTACAGGGGACGCCCTCAACACTGAAGCTTTCTTT. It yields the protein CASSTTTGDALNTEAFF.

The chain couples TRBV9 to TRBJ2-3, with D possibly TRBD2 on 6 matching bases. The V end was cut by 3 bases, the J end by 0 bases, with 11 bases between. CDR3 length equals 15 residues. CDR1 is SGDLS and CDR2 is YYNGEE in the germline V gene. The chain's CDR3 is CASSALGGSTDTQYF. The CDR3 DNA is TGTGCCAGCAGCGCACTCGGGGGAAGCACAGATACGCAGTATTTT.

The chain links TRBV9 to TRBJ1-5; TRBD1 agrees at 9 bases. V shed 4 bases and J 4 bases; nucleotides not matched to a gene: 6. There are 15 residues in the CDR3. Germline CDR1 is SGDLS and CDR2 is YYNGEE. CDR3 sequence (DNA): TGTGCCAGCAGCTTGGGGACAGGGAGAAATCAGCCCCAGCATTTT. It specifies CASSLGTGRNQPQHF.